These T cell receptor beta chains were read from a single sample in a study of T cell responses to AZD1222 COVID-19 vaccine. Libraries were prepared by immunoSEQ multiplex PCR; TCRdb keeps only in-frame clonotypes and omits some of them. The sample lists some 90,000 clones; about 90% were seen once. The sequencing used peripheral blood, collected on day 0 of MenACWY control vaccination. The receptor set was obtained from an adult in good health. The CDR3 runs from the conserved cysteine through the conserved F or W. The D gene is left open where the match is weak. Clone sizes are given selectively: once, few, many, or a class where the clone is expanded.

size	length	V	J	D	DNA	CDR3
NA	14	TRBV6-2/TRBV6-3	TRBJ1-1	NA	TGTGCCAGCAGCCCCCGGGGGGGCAGCGCTGAAGCTTTCTTT	CASSPRGGSAEAFF
NA	12	TRBV28	TRBJ1-2	NA	TGTGCCAGCAGTAACAAGCCCTATGGCTACACCTTC	CASSNKPYGYTF
NA	15	TRBV4-3	TRBJ1-5	NA	TGCGCCAGCAGCCAAGACAATACCCGCAATCAGCCCCAGCATTTT	CASSQDNTRNQPQHF
NA	13	TRBV6-1	TRBJ1-2	TRBD1	TGTGCCAGCAGTGAAGGGACAGGTGATGGCTACACCTTC	CASSEGTGDGYTF
NA	13	TRBV5-1	TRBJ2-2	NA	TGCGCCAGCCTTGCGGAGAACACCGGGGAGCTGTTTTTT	CASLAENTGELFF
NA	13	TRBV6-5	TRBJ1-4	NA	TGTGCCAGCACCCCTTTCCCTGAAGAAAAACTGTTTTTT	CASTPFPEEKLFF
NA	15	TRBV29-1	TRBJ1-2	NA	TGCAGCGCTGACCCCCAAGGCAGATTAAACTATGGCTACACCTTC	CSADPQGRLNYGYTF
NA	14	TRBV28	TRBJ1-6	NA	TGTGCCAGCAGTGCCCCGGGGGCCTCCTCACCCCTCCACTTT	CASSAPGASSPLHF
NA	21	TRBV28	TRBJ2-1	TRBD2	TGTGCCAGCAGTTTCCCAATGGGACTAGCGGGGCCCCTGAGCTCCTACAATGAGCAGTTCTTC	CASSFPMGLAGPLSSYNEQFF
NA	15	TRBV27	TRBJ1-6	NA	TGTGCCAGCAGTTTATTGGGGGGTGTAGCGTCACCCCTCCACTTT	CASSLLGGVASPLHF
NA	16	TRBV18	TRBJ1-5	TRBD1	TGTGCCAGCTCAAGGGACAGGGGAGGGGGCAATCAGCCCCAGCATTTT	CASSRDRGGGNQPQHF
NA	14	TRBV7-8	TRBJ2-1	TRBD2	TGTGCCAGCAGCGAGGGAGGGGCCTACAATGAGCAGTTCTTC	CASSEGGAYNEQFF
once	16	TRBV7-9	TRBJ1-1	TRBD1	TGTGCCAGCAGCTTAGGGGTCGGGACAGGGAACACTGAAGCTTTCTTT	CASSLGVGTGNTEAFF
NA	15	TRBV11-3	TRBJ1-1	TRBD1	TGTGCCAGCAGCTCCTCGGGACAGCCGAACACTGAAGCTTTCTTT	CASSSSGQPNTEAFF
NA	15	TRBV5-5	TRBJ1-6	TRBD1	TGTGCCAGCAGCCTGACGACAGGGGCAAATTCACCCCTCCACTTT	CASSLTTGANSPLHF
NA	13	TRBV28	TRBJ2-1	TRBD2	TGTGCCAGCAGTCTACTAGCGGGATATGAGCAGTTCTTC	CASSLLAGYEQFF
NA	13	TRBV2	TRBJ2-3	TRBD1	TGTGCCAGCAGTGAAGACAGGGGTGATACGCAGTATTTT	CASSEDRGDTQYF
once	13	TRBV10-2	TRBJ1-4	NA	TGCGCCAGCAGTGATTTTCCCAGAGAAAAACTGTTTTTT	CASSDFPREKLFF
NA	16	TRBV18	TRBJ2-2	NA	TGTGCCAGCTCACCACTAGAAACTTCAAACACCGGGGAGCTGTTTTTT	CASSPLETSNTGELFF
NA	14	TRBV19	TRBJ1-5	TRBD1	TGTGCCAGTAGCCCCGGACAGGGCAATCAGCCCCAGCATTTT	CASSPGQGNQPQHF
NA	14	TRBV24-1	TRBJ2-2	TRBD2	TGTGCCACCAGTGATTGGCGGGAGGCCGGGGAGCTGTTTTTT	CATSDWREAGELFF
few	13	TRBV10-1	TRBJ2-7	NA	TGCGCCAGCAGCTCCGGTCAGGGCTACGAGCAGTACTTC	CASSSGQGYEQYF
NA	12	TRBV6-1	TRBJ1-2	NA	TGTGCCAGCAGTGATCTGACGGTTGGCTACACCTTC	CASSDLTVGYTF
NA	16	TRBV9	TRBJ2-7	TRBD2	TGTGCCAGCAGCGTAGGAACTAGCGGGGCCTTCTACGAGCAGTACTTC	CASSVGTSGAFYEQYF
NA	13	TRBV5-1	TRBJ1-1	TRBD1	TGCGCCAGCAGCGCAGGGGGCAACACTGAAGCTTTCTTT	CASSAGGNTEAFF
NA	11	TRBV5-1	TRBJ2-7	NA	TGCGCCAGCAGCTTGAACTACGAGCAGTACTTC	CASSLNYEQYF
NA	15	TRBV21-1	TRBJ2-1	NA	TGTGCCACCTACAGGAGGGGACAGACCTACAATGAGCAGTTCTTC	CATYRRGQTYNEQFF
once	14	TRBV3-1/TRBV3-2	TRBJ2-5	NA	TGTGCCAGCAGCCAAGATAACAGGGAAGAGACCCAGTACTTC	CASSQDNREETQYF
NA	17	TRBV14	TRBJ1-4	NA	TGTGCCAGCAGCCAAGATAGCAGGGGCTCGGCTAATGAAAAACTGTTTTTT	CASSQDSRGSANEKLFF
NA	12	TRBV7-6	TRBJ2-7	NA	TGTGCCAGCAGCTTAGGGCCGAACGAGCAGTACTTC	CASSLGPNEQYF
NA	13	TRBV12-3/TRBV12-4	TRBJ2-5	TRBD1	TGTGCCAGCAGCAATCGAACAGGGGGCACCCAGTACTTC	CASSNRTGGTQYF
NA	16	TRBV18	TRBJ2-3	TRBD2	TGTGCCAGCTCACCACAAACGGGAGGGCTGGCAGATACGCAGTATTTT	CASSPQTGGLADTQYF
NA	15	TRBV29-1	TRBJ2-2	NA	TGCAGCGTTGGTGCGGGGCAGGGTAGCGCCGGGGAGCTGTTTTTT	CSVGAGQGSAGELFF
NA	16	TRBV5-1	TRBJ1-3	TRBD1	TGCGCCAGCAGCTTGGCAGACAGGGGGTCTGGAAACACCATATATTTT	CASSLADRGSGNTIYF
few	14	TRBV11-2	TRBJ2-3	TRBD1	TGTGCCAGCAGCTCTGGGACAGCCACAGATACGCAGTATTTT	CASSSGTATDTQYF
NA	12	TRBV29-1	TRBJ1-1	NA	TGCAGCGTTGTAGATAGGGTCGCTGAAGCTTTCTTT	CSVVDRVAEAFF
NA	12	TRBV19	TRBJ1-1	NA	TGTGCCACCTTCCCGGGAGGGACTGAAGCTTTCTTT	CATFPGGTEAFF
NA	15	TRBV19	TRBJ2-7	TRBD1	TGTGCCAGTAGTATCGCAGGGGGCAGCCCCTACGAGCAGTACTTC	CASSIAGGSPYEQYF
NA	14	TRBV9	TRBJ2-7	NA	TGTGCCAGCAGCGTAGATCTGAGCTCCTACGAGCAGTACTTC	CASSVDLSSYEQYF
NA	18	TRBV5-1	TRBJ2-6	TRBD1	TGCGCCAGCAGCCCGACGGGGACAGGCATCTCTGGGGCCAACGTCCTGACTTTC	CASSPTGTGISGANVLTF
NA	14	TRBV5-1	TRBJ2-5	NA	TGCGCCAGCAGCTTGGTCGGCAGTAAAGAGACCCAGTACTTC	CASSLVGSKETQYF
NA	15	TRBV28	TRBJ1-1	NA	TGTGCCAGCAGTCCACCGGAGTTAGTGAACACTGAAGCTTTCTTT	CASSPPELVNTEAFF
NA	15	TRBV19	TRBJ1-2	NA	TGTGCCAGTACCCAAGATAGAGGGGCGAACTATGGCTACACCTTC	CASTQDRGANYGYTF
NA	14	TRBV5-1	TRBJ1-1	TRBD1	TGCGCCAGCAGCTTGGGGATGACAGGGACTGAAGCTTTCTTT	CASSLGMTGTEAFF
NA	13	TRBV5-1	TRBJ2-5	NA	TGCGCCAGCAGCTTGGGAGGAGGGTGGGCCCAGTACTTC	CASSLGGGWAQYF
few	16	TRBV4-3	TRBJ1-3	NA	TGCGCCAGCAGCCAAGATGCGGGGGGTACTGGAAACACCATATATTTT	CASSQDAGGTGNTIYF
NA	15	TRBV6-5	TRBJ2-6	TRBD1	TGTGCCAGCTTACAGGGGGGCGCTGGGGCCAACGTCCTGACTTTC	CASLQGGAGANVLTF
NA	12	TRBV5-1	TRBJ2-7	NA	TGCGCCAGCAGCTTGAGGGGGGACGAGCAGTACTTC	CASSLRGDEQYF
NA	16	TRBV6-5	TRBJ1-1	NA	TGTGCCAGCAGTTACTCAATCGGTGGGACCTACACTGAAGCTTTCTTT	CASSYSIGGTYTEAFF
NA	15	TRBV15	TRBJ2-1	NA	TGTGCCACCAGCAGAGACCCGAGCTCCTACAATGAGCAGTTCTTC	CATSRDPSSYNEQFF
NA	12	TRBV21-1	TRBJ1-1	NA	TGTGCCAGCAGCAAAAAGGGCACTGAAGCTTTCTTT	CASSKKGTEAFF